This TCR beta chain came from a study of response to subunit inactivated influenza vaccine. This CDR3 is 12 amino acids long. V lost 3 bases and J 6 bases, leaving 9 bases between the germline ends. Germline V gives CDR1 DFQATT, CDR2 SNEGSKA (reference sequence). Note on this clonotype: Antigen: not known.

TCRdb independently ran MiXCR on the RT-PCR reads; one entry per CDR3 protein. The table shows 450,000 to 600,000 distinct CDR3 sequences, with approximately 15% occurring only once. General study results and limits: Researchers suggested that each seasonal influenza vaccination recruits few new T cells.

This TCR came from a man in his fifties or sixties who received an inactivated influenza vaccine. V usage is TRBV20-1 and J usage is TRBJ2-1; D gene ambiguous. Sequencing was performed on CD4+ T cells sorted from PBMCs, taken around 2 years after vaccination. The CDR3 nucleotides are TGCAGTGCTAGCTCAGAACTCAATGAGCAGTTCTTC. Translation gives CSASSELNEQFF.